This T cell receptor beta chain stems from a study of blood T cell repertoires in COVID-19. Looking at the study overall: The study drew acute and convalescent COVID-19 samples from the United States, Italy and Spain. In each case, the material was cDNA or gDNA derived from T cells, B-cell-depleted T cells, or PBMCs.

Germline V gene sequence: CDR1 SGHDT, CDR2 YYEEEE. The CDR3 is 16 amino acids. With 3 bases removed from V and 6 bases from J, the gap between germline ends came to 22 bases. In the original processing: Amplified reference gene primers provided the basis for estimating nucleated cell counts. TCRdb's table, derived via immunoSEQ multiplex PCR, lists solely in-frame clones and lacks some. V, J and clone size were drawn from that table, and D and trimming were deduced from the DNA. Here the sample spans about 100,000 clones, 80% being singletons. V is TRBV5-6 and J is TRBJ2-7; the D gene is possibly TRBD2 (6 bases). This receptor was obtained from a woman in her 70s with acute or convalescent COVID-19. The source material was peripheral blood. The CDR3 loop is CASSYTSGTRAGEQYF. CDR3 bases: TGTGCCAGCAGCTACACGTCAGGGACGCGAGCGGGCGAGCAGTACTTC.